The source of this T cell receptor beta chain is a study of blood T cell repertoires in COVID-19. Study-level information: Donors in the United States, Italy and Spain gave samples during acute or convalescent COVID-19. Sample material is recorded as cDNA or gDNA derived from T cells, B-cell-depleted T cells, or PBMCs.

Trimming removed 10 bases from V and 2 bases from J; junction bases left unmatched: 9. The CDR3 runs 14 residues. Germline V lookup: CDR1 LNHDA, CDR2 SQIVND (reference sequence). As originally analysed: Amplification with reference gene primers provided the estimates of nucleated cell counts. Sequencing was performed with immunoSEQ multiplex PCR; in TCRdb, only in-frame clones are kept and a portion is missing. The DNA gave D and trimming, while V, J and clone size come from that table. The sample lists more than 250,000 clones, around 87% occurring once. This TCR came from a man aged 18 to 29 with active or convalescent COVID-19. Source material: peripheral blood. The gene calls are TRBV19 and TRBJ2-3; 7 positions agree with TRBD2. The CDR3 is CATRDYPVTDTQYF. The CDR3 bases are TGTGCCACACGGGACTACCCGGTCACAGATACGCAGTATTTT.